This is a list of T cell receptor beta chains from one sample in a study of control samples from healthy donors and cancer patients. Clones were sequenced by immunoSEQ multiplex PCR, and TCRdb holds only the in-frame ones, with some missing. The data show 150,000 to 200,000 clones, roughly 91% seen once. The sequenced material came from blood. Receptors originate from a woman aged 30 to 39 in good health. The CDR3 runs from the conserved cysteine through the conserved F or W. Rows may omit the clone size; those that give it use once, few, many or a size class.

size: NA; V: TRBV7-8; CDR3: CASSLGGTGTNYGYTF
size: NA; V: TRBV18; CDR3: CASSPSFGSNQPQHF
size: NA; V: TRBV15; CDR3: CATSKKGNTEAFF
size: NA; V: TRBV7-2; CDR3: CASSLGGGPGVDTQYF
size: NA; V: TRBV4-2; CDR3: CASSQGQGARNSNQPQHF
size: NA; V: TRBV18; CDR3: CASSPPGRVTEAFF
size: few; V: TRBV19; CDR3: CASRNGQSGTGELFF
size: NA; V: TRBV6-4; CDR3: CASSVTSGGYNEQFF
size: NA; V: TRBV10-1; CDR3: CASSDRDRGRETQYF
size: NA; V: TRBV30; CDR3: CAWSVGGAYSNQPQHF
size: NA; V: TRBV3-1/TRBV3-2; CDR3: CASSQAGGTDTQYF
size: few; V: TRBV24-1; CDR3: CATSVGTGGLNEQYF
size: NA; V: TRBV18; CDR3: CASSRQDYGYTF
size: NA; V: TRBV28; CDR3: CASSLWATGSSYEQYF
size: NA; V: TRBV7-9; CDR3: CASSLSAGGNQETQYF
size: NA; V: TRBV5-1; CDR3: CASSLSFRIETQYF
size: once; V: TRBV18; CDR3: CASSLGLAGTDTQYF
size: NA; V: TRBV7-9; CDR3: CASSLVQGEYEQYF
size: NA; V: TRBV5-1; CDR3: CASSPRLVRETQYF
size: NA; V: TRBV5-4; CDR3: CASSFGLGEYEQYF